The 23 T cell receptor beta chains below were found in one sample sequenced in a study of T cell responses to AZD1222 COVID-19 vaccine. Some clones are missing from TCRdb's copy, which holds only in-frame ones; the method was immunoSEQ multiplex PCR. The data show 150,000 to 200,000 clones, with 85% to 95% seen just once and roughly a tenth held by the top ten. Specimen: peripheral blood, collected on day 0 of AZD1222 vaccination. These receptors were collected from an adult in good health.

The chain employs TRBV7-9 and TRBJ1-2; TRBD1 matches at 12 bases. Per the germline V gene, CDR1 is SEHNR and CDR2 is FQNEAQ (reference sequence). CDR3 size: 17 residues. The J segment lost 5 bases and the V segment lost 2 bases, leaving 9 bases of the junction unmatched. CDR3 sequence: CASSLFRGQGAEYGYTF. CDR3 DNA sequence: TGTGCCAGCAGCTTATTTAGGGGACAGGGGGCCGAGTATGGCTACACCTTC.

The chain employs TRBV6-1 and TRBJ2-5, with TRBD1 as a possible D gene (5 bases). Trimming took 3 bases from V and 10 from J, leaving 24 bases between them. The CDR3 sequence is 16 residues long. Germline assignment: CDR1 MNHNS and CDR2 SASEGT. The CDR3 DNA reads as TGTGCCAGCAGTGAGCGTAGACAGAGATTAAGAGAATTCCAGTACTTC. It specifies CASSERRQRLREFQYF.

The J gene is TRBJ1-1, the V gene TRBV20-1, with D tentatively TRBD1 (5 bases). V lost 3 bases and J 3 bases, leaving 14 bases between the germline ends. The CDR3 has 14 amino acids. CDR1 is DFQATT and CDR2 is SNEGSKA in the germline V gene (reference sequence). CDR3 coding DNA: TGCAGTGCTAGTGGGACTAAAGGGGACACTGAAGCTTTCTTT. Its protein product is CSASGTKGDTEAFF.

In its sample, this clone was seen once. The chain carries TRBV9 and TRBJ1-2, with a possible D match to TRBD1 (6 bases). The CDR3 runs 17 residues. Germline V gene data show CDR1 as SGDLS and CDR2 as YYNGEE. The V gene lost 1 base and the J gene lost 7 bases, with 23 bases spanning the gap. The CDR3, as DNA: TGTGCCAGCAGCGTAATGAGGGACATGGCCACAGTGGGTGGCTACACCTTC. The encoded protein is CASSVMRDMATVGGYTF. Complete variable domain (other parts from reference TRBV9 and TRBJ1-2): DSGVTQTPKHLITATGQRVTLRCSPRSGDLSVYWYQQSLDQGLQFLIQYYNGEERAKGNILERFSAQQFPDLHSELNLSSLELGDSALYFCASSVMRDMATVGGYTFGSGTRLTVV.

The rearrangement links TRBV28 to TRBJ1-4; D ambiguous. Trimming took off 5 bases at V and 5 bases at J, with 12 bases between the two ends. CDR3 size: 14 residues. Germline V gene lookup returns CDR1 MDHEN and CDR2 SYDVKM. CDR3: CASSTPVGNEKLFF. The DNA of the CDR3 is TGTGCCAGCAGTACCCCCGTCGGGAATGAAAAACTGTTTTTT.

The rearrangement links TRBV7-3 to TRBJ2-1; the match to TRBD2 covers 7 bases. The J segment lost 9 bases and the V segment lost 5 bases, leaving 7 bases of the junction unmatched. This CDR3 has 13 residues. Germline V gene sequence: CDR1 SGHTA, CDR2 FQGTGA. CDR3 nucleotide sequence: TGTGCCAGCAGCGCAACTAGCGTAGGTGAGCAGTTCTTC. Amino acid sequence: CASSATSVGEQFF.

The V call is TRBV19, the J call TRBJ1-2; the match to TRBD1 covers 10 bases. The germline CDR1 and CDR2 sequences are LNHDA and SQIVND (reference sequence). The V segment lost 6 bases and the J segment 2 bases; nucleotides outside the gene matches: 6. This CDR3 is 15 amino acids long. CDR3 sequence: CASRYGGQGNYGYTF. The CDR3 region has the DNA TGTGCCAGTAGGTATGGGGGACAGGGGAACTATGGCTACACCTTC.

This chain uses TRBV24-1 with TRBJ1-2; no firm D call. Trimming pared 3 bases from V and 8 bases from J, leaving 12 bases between. Germline V gene data show CDR1 as KGHDR and CDR2 as SFDVKD. The CDR3 runs to 13 residues. The CDR3 protein is CATSDPGSRGYTF. For the CDR3, the DNA is TGTGCCACCAGTGATCCCGGGAGCAGGGGCTACACCTTC.

The chain couples TRBV7-2 to TRBJ2-3; 8 bases agree with TRBD2. Germline assignment: CDR1 SGHTA and CDR2 FQGNSA. The junction had 10 bases not matched to a gene; V was cut back by 5 bases and J by 6 bases. CDR3 length: 15 amino acids. The CDR3 reads CASSPIAGYGDTQYF. CDR3 sequence (DNA): TGTGCCAGCAGCCCGATAGCGGGGTACGGGGATACGCAGTATTTT.

The chain has TRBV28 and TRBJ1-1, with 8 bases that match TRBD1. This CDR3 comprises 15 residues. The ends lost 7 bases at V and 5 bases at J; junction bases unmatched: 12. Germline V gives CDR1 MDHEN, CDR2 SYDVKM. CDR3 DNA sequence: TGTGCCAGCATCCTTCGGACCAGGGGGCGGACTGAAGCTTTCTTT. Amino acids: CASILRTRGRTEAFF.

The chain joins TRBV7-2 to TRBJ1-4; 7 nucleotides match TRBD1. The CDR3 totals 15 residues. Trimming took 5 bases from V and 8 from J; bases not matched to a gene: 11. The germline V gene has CDR1 SGHTA and CDR2 FQGNSA. Written as DNA, the CDR3 is TGTGCCAGCAGCCAAGGAGGGGGCTTATGGGAAAAACTGTTTTTT. Protein sequence: CASSQGGGLWEKLFF. Looking up the rest from reference TRBV7-2 and TRBJ1-4 gives the full variable domain: GAGVSQSPSNKVTEKGKDVELRCDPISGHTALYWYRQSLGQGLEFLIYFQGNSAPDKSGLPSDRFSAERTGGSVSTLTIQRTQQEDSAVYLCASSQGGGLWEKLFFGSGTQLSVL.

This chain links TRBV28 with TRBJ1-2, with D perhaps TRBD1 (6 bases). Trimming took off 4 bases at V and 3 bases at J, with 21 bases between the two ends. From germline, CDR1 is MDHEN and CDR2 SYDVKM. CDR3 size: 17 residues. CDR3 region: CASSSEVTGFNHYGYTF. In DNA, the CDR3 is TGTGCCAGCAGTTCCGAGGTTACAGGGTTTAATCACTATGGCTACACCTTC.

This clone was seen only a few times. The chain combines TRBV4-2 with TRBJ1-2; the match to TRBD1 covers 7 bases. CDR1 is LGHNA, CDR2 YNFKEQ, per germline. This CDR3 has 15 amino acids. J gave up 3 bases and V 3 bases, and 7 bases lay outside the gene matches. The CDR3 sequence is CASSQASTGDYGYTF. The CDR3 bases are TGTGCCAGCAGCCAGGCGTCCACAGGGGACTATGGCTACACCTTC.

As regards this clone: Within the sample, other DNA sequences also encode this same CDR3. This sequence joins TRBV10-1 and TRBJ2-7; D unclear. The germline CDR1 and CDR2 sequences are WNHNN and SYGVQD (reference sequence). This CDR3 contains 11 residues. Trimming removed 3 bases at V and 4 bases at J, with 4 bases between. The CDR3 nucleotides read TGCGCCAGCAGTGAAGGGTACGAGCAGTACTTC. Its protein is CASSEGYEQYF.

This rearrangement joins TRBV27 to TRBJ2-7; the D gene is possibly TRBD2 (6 bases). The length of the CDR3 is 16 residues. Germline V lookup: CDR1 MNHEY, CDR2 SMNVEV (reference sequence). The ends were cut back, 6 bases at V and 1 base at J, with 19 bases in the middle. The DNA for the CDR3 is TGTGCCAGCAGCGTTCAATTGGCTAGCGCGTCCTACGAGCAGTACTTC. This codes for CASSVQLASASYEQYF.

V is TRBV27 and J is TRBJ2-3; the match to TRBD1 covers 8 bases. The junction had 6 bases not matched to a gene; V was cut back by 8 bases and J by 11 bases. Germline-derived CDR1 and CDR2 are MNHEY and SMNVEV (reference sequence). This CDR3 has 11 residues. The DNA of the CDR3 is TGTGCCAGCGGCCGGGACAGGAAGCAGTATTTT. Translated, it gives CASGRDRKQYF.

The chain employs TRBV11-3 and TRBJ2-7; D gene ambiguous. This CDR3 region has 15 residues. Trimming removed 3 bases at V and 3 bases at J, with 15 bases between. The germline gives CDR1 SGHNT, CDR2 YENEEA. The DNA for the CDR3 is TGTGCCAGCAGCTTTAAGTCAGCTGGGGTCTACGAGCAGTACGTC. Residues: CASSFKSAGVYEQYV.

The CDR3 sequence: CASSLSKGSNQPQHF. The CDR3 DNA sequence: TGTGCCAGCAGCTTATCAAAGGGGAGCAATCAGCCCCAGCATTTT. The chain has TRBV7-8 and TRBJ1-5; TRBD1 is a possible D gene (5 bases). The CDR3 consists of 15 residues. Germline assignment: CDR1 SGHVS and CDR2 FQNEAQ. Trimming pared 2 bases from V and 1 base from J, leaving 9 bases between.

This clone was recorded once. This rearrangement joins TRBV6-4 to TRBJ1-6, with TRBD1 identical over 9 bases. CDR1 MRHNA and CDR2 SNTAGT come from the germline V gene. The length of the CDR3 is 16 residues. After removal of 6 bases from V and 10 bases from J, the junction contained 13 bases not matched to a gene. This CDR3 is CASRRYGTGIRSPLHF. The CDR3 DNA is TGTGCCAGCAGGCGGTACGGGACAGGGATACGGTCACCCCTCCACTTT.

The V and J genes are TRBV27 and TRBJ1-6; weak D call: TRBD1 (6 bases). V was pared by 7 bases and J by 9 bases, with 16 bases between. The CDR3 is 14 residues long. From germline, CDR1 is MNHEY and CDR2 SMNVEV (reference sequence). This CDR3 is CASTKQGSGSPLHF. CDR3 nucleotides: TGTGCCAGCACCAAACAGGGAAGTGGTTCACCCCTCCACTTT.

The V and J genes are TRBV27 and TRBJ1-6; TRBD1 might be the D (5 bases). The CDR3 sequence is 17 residues long. Trimming removed 0 bases from V and 10 bases from J, with 19 bases in between. Germline CDR1 and CDR2: MNHEY and SMNVEV (reference sequence). CDR3 region: CASSLSNQGGVRSPLHF. The DNA for the CDR3 is TGTGCCAGCAGTTTATCGAACCAGGGAGGAGTACGGTCACCCCTCCACTTT.

The chain employs TRBV29-1 and TRBJ2-1; unclear D gene. This CDR3 is 15 amino acids long. V was trimmed by 0 bases and J by 5 bases, leaving 14 bases between them. Per germline, CDR1 SQVTM and CDR2 ANQGSEA. CDR3 residues: CSVEDGLQGNNEQFF. CDR3 coding DNA: TGCAGCGTTGAAGACGGATTACAAGGTAACAATGAGCAGTTCTTC.

This clone has just one count. The rearrangement links TRBV10-3 to TRBJ2-1; D is perhaps TRBD2 (7 bases). CDR1 ENHRY and CDR2 SYGVKD come from the germline V gene. Trimming left V 5 bases short and J 3 bases short, with 11 bases between. The CDR3 has 14 residues. CDR3 DNA: TGTGCCATCAGTCAGCGGGACATCTACAATGAGCAGTTCTTC. Amino acid sequence: CAISQRDIYNEQFF.